This T cell receptor (beta chain) appears in the sequencing data of a study of vaccination and CD4 T cells after COVID-19. Scientists ran DNA taken from cultured CD4+ T cells through the Oncomine TCR Beta short-read assay for sequencing. TCRdb analysed the PCR reads with MiXCR anew, one entry per CDR3 protein. The table shows roughly 23,000 distinct CDR3 sequences, with under 40% occurring only once. This CDR3 contains 16 residues. The V segment lost 5 bases and the J segment 2 bases; nucleotides outside the gene matches: 9. CDR1 is SGHTA and CDR2 is FQGTGA in the germline V gene. Regarding the study as a whole: Median reactive clonotypes, those recognizing SARS-CoV-2, rose from around 21 to 38, not significantly.

The time point: late sampling 161 to 241 days after vaccination in a few convalescent patients. Treatment denoted: roughly nine-day PBMC culture with coronavirus spike peptide pools or control peptides (ViraFEST assay). This clonotype was observed a few times. Its cognate antigen is unknown. The specimen was CD4+ T cells from blood, cultured in vitro, collected about 7 months after SARS-CoV-2 vaccination. The TCR was taken from a human donor who had recovered from COVID-19. The chain links TRBV7-3 to TRBJ2-3, with 8 bases matching TRBD2. The CDR3 is CASSPRGGGLTDTQYF. CDR3 bases: TGTGCCAGCAGCCCAAGGGGCGGGGGGCTCACAGATACGCAGTATTTT. The variable domain in full, completed from reference TRBV7-3 and TRBJ2-3, reads GAGVSQTPSNKVTEKGKYVELRCDPISGHTALYWYRQSLGQGPEFLIYFQGTGAADDSGLPNDRFFAVRPEGSVSTLKIQRTERGDSAVYLCASSPRGGGLTDTQYFGPGTRLTVL.